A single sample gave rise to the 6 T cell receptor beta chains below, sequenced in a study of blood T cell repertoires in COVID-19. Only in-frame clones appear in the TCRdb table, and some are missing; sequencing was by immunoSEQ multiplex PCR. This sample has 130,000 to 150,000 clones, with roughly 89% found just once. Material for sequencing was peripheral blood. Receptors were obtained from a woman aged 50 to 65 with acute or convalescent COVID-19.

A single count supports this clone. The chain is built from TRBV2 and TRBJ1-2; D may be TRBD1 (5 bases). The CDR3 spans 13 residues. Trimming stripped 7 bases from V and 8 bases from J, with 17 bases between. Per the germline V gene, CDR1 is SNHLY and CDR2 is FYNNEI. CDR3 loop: CASKGAAFGGYTF. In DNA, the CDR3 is TGTGCCAGCAAAGGGGCAGCGTTCGGGGGCTACACCTTC.

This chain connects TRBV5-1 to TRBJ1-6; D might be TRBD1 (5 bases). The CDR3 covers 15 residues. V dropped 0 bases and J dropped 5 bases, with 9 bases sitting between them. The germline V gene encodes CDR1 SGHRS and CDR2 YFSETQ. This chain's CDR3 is CASSLEGPDNSPLHF. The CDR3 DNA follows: TGCGCCAGCAGCTTGGAGGGGCCCGATAATTCACCCCTCCACTTT.

The CDR3 sequence is CASSGGQNNQPQHF. CDR3 sequence (DNA): TGTGCCAGTAGTGGGGGACAGAATAATCAGCCCCAGCATTTT. The chain uses TRBV19 and TRBJ1-5; 7 bases line up with TRBD1. Germline trimming cut 5 bases from V and 4 bases from J; bases unmatched to any gene: 5. CDR1 is LNHDA and CDR2 is SQIVND in the germline V gene (reference sequence). The CDR3 is 14 amino acids.

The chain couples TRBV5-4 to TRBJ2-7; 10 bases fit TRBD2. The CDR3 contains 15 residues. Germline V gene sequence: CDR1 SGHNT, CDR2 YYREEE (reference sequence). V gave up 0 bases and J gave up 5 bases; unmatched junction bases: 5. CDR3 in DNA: TGTGCCAGCAGCTTGGGGCTAGCGGGAGTTAACGAGCAGTACTTC. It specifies CASSLGLAGVNEQYF.

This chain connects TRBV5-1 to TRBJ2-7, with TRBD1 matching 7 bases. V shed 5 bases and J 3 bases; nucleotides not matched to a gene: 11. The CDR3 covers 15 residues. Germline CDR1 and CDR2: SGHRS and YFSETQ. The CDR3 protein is CASRLGPGTDYEQYF. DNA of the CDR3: TGCGCCAGCAGACTGGGGCCCGGGACAGACTACGAGCAGTACTTC.

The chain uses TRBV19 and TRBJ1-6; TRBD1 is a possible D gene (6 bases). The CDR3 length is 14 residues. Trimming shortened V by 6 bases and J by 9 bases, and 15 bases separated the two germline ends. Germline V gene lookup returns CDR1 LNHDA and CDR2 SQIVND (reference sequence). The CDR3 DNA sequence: TGTGCCAGTAGGGAGGGGGGGATAGGTTCACCCCTCCACTTT. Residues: CASREGGIGSPLHF.